Listed here are 25 T cell receptor beta chains from one sample, sequenced in a study of T cells after yellow fever vaccination. TCRdb re-derived calls from the 5' RACE reads in MiXCR, one entry per CDR3 protein. In the table there are about 300,000 distinct CDR3 sequences, 3% to 4.5% of which are singletons. The source material was PBMCs, sampled 5 days after the yellow fever booster vaccination. These receptors were collected from a man between 18 and 35 years old who received the YFV17D yellow fever vaccine.

There are a few counts of this clonotype. The J gene is TRBJ2-5, the V gene TRBV5-1; TRBD1 aligns across 7 bases. The V gene's germline CDR1 is SGHRS and CDR2 YFSETQ. The CDR3 covers 15 residues. With V trimmed by 0 bases and J by 4 bases, 6 bases remained unmatched. The CDR3 region is CASSLARTGSETQYF. CDR3 coding DNA: TGCGCCAGCAGCTTGGCTAGGACAGGATCAGAGACCCAGTACTTC.

The chain recombines TRBV20-1 with TRBJ2-7, with unresolved D. The germline gives CDR1 DFQATT, CDR2 SNEGSKA (reference sequence). Trimming took 2 bases from V and 7 from J, leaving 15 bases between them. The CDR3 covers 13 residues. CDR3 loop: CSARISALKEQYV. CDR3 DNA: TGCAGTGCTAGAATTTCAGCCTTGAAGGAGCAGTACGTC.

Concerning this clonotype itself: A much more abundant neighbour one base away suggests this may be a read error. The chain is built from TRBV12-3 or TRBV12-4 and TRBJ2-7; D may match TRBD1 or TRBD2 (6 bases each). The CDR3 length is 14 residues. V was clipped by 0 bases and J by 3 bases, with 9 bases between them. The CDR3, as DNA: TGTGCCAGCAGTTTAGCGGGGGGCTACTACGAGCAGTACTTC. It encodes CASSLAGGYYEQYF.

This clonotype was seen repeatedly, ten times or more. The chain uses TRBV4-1 and TRBJ1-4, with unresolved D. V lost 3 bases and J 6 bases, leaving 11 bases between the germline ends. Looked up from germline, CDR1 is MGHRA and CDR2 is YSYEKL. The CDR3 is 14 residues long. CDR3 bases: TGCGCCAGCAGCCAGGAGAGGGTCGATGAAAAACTGTTTTTT. Protein sequence: CASSQERVDEKLFF.

This chain connects TRBV5-1 to TRBJ1-1; D is undetermined. The CDR3 totals 13 residues. Germline V lookup: CDR1 SGHRS, CDR2 YFSETQ. Trimming removed 0 bases at V and 3 bases at J, with 6 bases between. The CDR3 region is CASSLAVHTEAFF. The CDR3 bases are TGCGCCAGCAGCTTGGCCGTACACACTGAAGCTTTCTTT.

Many counts were recorded for this clonotype. The chain joins TRBV13 to TRBJ1-3, with D perhaps matching TRBD1 (6 bases). Germline CDR1 is PRHDT and CDR2 is FYEKMQ (reference sequence). V gave up 8 bases and J gave up 4 bases, with 12 bases separating them. This CDR3 is 13 amino acids long. Written as DNA, the CDR3 is TGTGCCAGCTTCGGAGGGGGAGGAAACACCATATATTTT. This translates into CASFGGGGNTIYF.

A few counts support this clonotype. The gene calls are TRBV4-1 and TRBJ2-2; tentative D call: TRBD2 (6 bases). Germline CDR1 and CDR2: MGHRA and YSYEKL. V lost 0 bases, J lost 3 bases, and 11 bases lay in between. CDR3 length: 16 residues. This chain's CDR3 is CASSQEPDYYTGELFF. The DNA for the CDR3 is TGCGCCAGCAGCCAAGAACCGGACTACTACACCGGGGAGCTGTTTTTT.

The DNA of the CDR3 is TGCAGACCGGGACAGGGGGCAGATAATGAAAAACTGTTTTTT. Protein sequence: CRPGQGADNEKLFF. The chain combines TRBV20-1 with TRBJ1-4, with 12 bases aligning to TRBD1. Per germline, CDR1 DFQATT and CDR2 SNEGSKA (reference sequence). The CDR3 covers 14 residues.

This clonotype was detected ten times or more. The gene calls are TRBV7-9 and TRBJ2-7; D might be TRBD1 or TRBD2, each matching 5 bases. Per the germline V gene, CDR1 is SEHNR and CDR2 is FQNEAQ (reference sequence). Trimming shortened V by 5 bases and J by 8 bases, and 13 bases separated the two germline ends. The CDR3 is 12 residues long. CDR3 in DNA: TGTGCCAGCAGCCTAGACTACAGGAAGCAGTACTTC. Translating it yields CASSLDYRKQYF. Full variable domain (outside the CDR3, taken from reference TRBV7-9 and TRBJ2-7): DTGVSQNPRHKITKRGQNVTFRCDPISEHNRLYWYRQTLGQGPEFLTYFQNEAQLEKSRLLSDRFSAERPKGSFSTLEIQRTEQGDSAMYLCASSLDYRKQYFGPGTRLTVT.

The V gene is TRBV5-1, the J gene TRBJ1-3; D may be TRBD1 (5 bases). The germline gives CDR1 SGHRS, CDR2 YFSETQ. This CDR3 has 16 residues. V was clipped by 0 bases and J by 2 bases, with 12 bases between them. The chain's CDR3 is CASSLVGGVAGNTIYF. The CDR3 DNA follows: TGCGCCAGCAGCTTGGTGGGGGGTGTCGCTGGAAACACCATATATTTT. The full variable domain, its missing parts supplied by reference TRBV5-1 and TRBJ1-3, is KAGVTQTPRYLIKTRGQQVTLSCSPISGHRSVSWYQQTPGQGLQFLFEYFSETQRNKGNFPGRFSGRQFSNSRSEMNVSTLELGDSALYLCASSLVGGVAGNTIYFGEGSWLTVV.

This clonotype was seen ten or more times. The J gene is TRBJ1-1, the V gene TRBV10-3; D remains ambiguous. Germline-derived CDR1 and CDR2 are ENHRY and SYGVKD. The V end lost 6 bases, the J end lost 3 bases, and 5 bases lay between the germline ends. This CDR3 spans 11 amino acids. CDR3 nucleotides: TGTGCCATCAGGACTGACACTGAAGCTTTCTTT. It is translated as CAIRTDTEAFF.

This sequence joins TRBV29-1 and TRBJ2-2; 11 nucleotides align to TRBD2. Germline CDR1 reads SQVTM; CDR2 reads ANQGSEA. With V trimmed by 4 bases and J by 0 bases, 10 bases remained unmatched. The CDR3 loop spans 18 amino acids. CDR3 bases: TGCAGCGTTGTGGTAACTAGCGGGGGACCTTCGAACACCGGGGAGCTGTTTTTT. Encoded protein: CSVVVTSGGPSNTGELFF.

The V gene is TRBV6-2 or TRBV6-3, the J gene TRBJ1-1; D remains ambiguous. The CDR3 length is 12 residues. The V gene's germline CDR1 is MNHEY and CDR2 SVGEGT. V was pared by 6 bases and J by 10 bases, with 15 bases between. The CDR3 sequence is CASSEIWGAAFF. CDR3 coding DNA: TGTGCCAGCAGCGAAATCTGGGGTGCAGCTTTCTTT.

This clonotype occurred many times. The chain joins TRBV5-1 to TRBJ1-1; the match to TRBD1 covers 7 bases. The CDR3 is 18 residues long. Trimming removed 3 bases from V and 1 base from J; junction bases left unmatched: 15. CDR1 and CDR2 (germline): SGHRS, YFSETQ. The CDR3 is CASSYLNTAGQANTEAFF. The CDR3 nucleotides read TGCGCCAGCAGCTATTTAAATACGGCCGGACAGGCGAACACTGAAGCTTTCTTT.

The genes are TRBV5-4 and TRBJ2-3, with D unclear. Trimming left V 6 bases short and J 0 bases short, with 8 bases between. CDR1 is SGHNT, CDR2 YYREEE, per germline (reference sequence). CDR3 length equals 13 residues. This CDR3 is CASTMDSTDTQYF. CDR3 DNA: TGTGCCAGCACCATGGACAGCACAGATACGCAGTATTTT.

The J gene is TRBJ1-1, the V gene TRBV12-3 or TRBV12-4; 12 nucleotides agree with TRBD1. After removal of 5 bases from V and 7 bases from J, the junction contained 8 bases not matched to a gene. CDR3 length: 15 amino acids. In DNA, the CDR3 is TGTGCCAGCAGTGACCGGGACAGGGGGCTCGATGAAGCTTTCTTT. Amino acid sequence: CASSDRDRGLDEAFF.

This clonotype was observed many times. This rearrangement joins TRBV7-9 to TRBJ2-3, with D possibly TRBD2 on 6 matching bases. Trimming removed 2 bases at V and 4 bases at J, with 13 bases between. CDR3 size: 15 residues. CDR1 SEHNR and CDR2 FQNEAQ come from the germline V gene (reference sequence). CDR3 DNA sequence: TGTGCCAGCAGCTTAAAATCGGAGGGCCCAGATACGCAGTATTTT. This sequence encodes CASSLKSEGPDTQYF. Variable domain in full (rest from reference TRBV7-9 and TRBJ2-3): DTGVSQNPRHKITKRGQNVTFRCDPISEHNRLYWYRQTLGQGPEFLTYFQNEAQLEKSRLLSDRFSAERPKGSFSTLEIQRTEQGDSAMYLCASSLKSEGPDTQYFGPGTRLTVL.

The V and J genes are TRBV3-1 and TRBJ1-2, with TRBD1 as a possible D gene (5 bases). CDR1 is LGHDT and CDR2 is YNNKEL in the germline V gene (reference sequence). The CDR3 has 15 amino acids. V was shortened by 4 bases and J by 4 bases, with 16 bases between the two germline ends. The CDR3 DNA sequence: TGTGCCAGCAGCCTAACAGGTGGCACAACCTATGGCTACACCTTC. As protein: CASSLTGGTTYGYTF.

This clonotype was counted only a few times. The gene calls are TRBV30 and TRBJ1-1; D is unclear. Germline lookup yields CDR1 GTSNPN and CDR2 SVGIG (reference sequence). The CDR3 has 11 residues. Deletions cut 2 bases from V and 5 bases from J, with 6 bases between. CDR3 residues: CAWSRRTEAFF. DNA of the CDR3: TGTGCCTGGAGTCGCAGGACTGAAGCTTTCTTT.

This clonotype was counted a few times. This chain joins TRBV7-9 and TRBJ1-1, with unresolved D. Germline V gives CDR1 SEHNR, CDR2 FQNEAQ (reference sequence). Trimming left V 7 bases short and J 3 bases short, with 18 bases between. The CDR3 length is 15 residues. This chain's CDR3 is CASNLGDFGDTEAFF. The CDR3 DNA sequence: TGTGCCAGCAACCTCGGGGATTTTGGGGACACTGAAGCTTTCTTT. The complete variable domain, with remaining parts taken from reference TRBV7-9 and TRBJ1-1, reads DTGVSQNPRHKITKRGQNVTFRCDPISEHNRLYWYRQTLGQGPEFLTYFQNEAQLEKSRLLSDRFSAERPKGSFSTLEIQRTEQGDSAMYLCASNLGDFGDTEAFFGQGTRLTVV.

This clonotype has ten or more counts. V and J are TRBV12-3 or TRBV12-4 and TRBJ1-6; D is unclear. The length of the CDR3 is 12 residues. V was shortened by 2 bases and J by 9 bases, with 5 bases between the two germline ends. CDR3 coding DNA: TGTGCCAGCAGTTTACAAGGTTCACCCCTCCACTTT. Protein: CASSLQGSPLHF.

This clonotype occurred a few times. The chain employs TRBV6-6 and TRBJ1-3; tentative D call: TRBD1 (5 bases). V shed 5 bases and J shed 2 bases, with 7 bases lying between them. CDR3 length: 13 amino acids. Germline lookup yields CDR1 MNHNY and CDR2 SVGAGI (reference sequence). CDR3 in DNA: TGTGCCAGCAGTGTGGACACTGGAAACACCATATATTTT. Protein sequence: CASSVDTGNTIYF.

The chain carries TRBV12-3 or TRBV12-4 and TRBJ2-7; D is undetermined. The CDR3 has 14 residues. V dropped 0 bases and J dropped 2 bases, with 8 bases sitting between them. CDR3: CASSLAPGTYEQYF. CDR3 nucleotides: TGTGCCAGCAGTTTAGCGCCCGGCACCTACGAGCAGTACTTC.

This clonotype came up many times. The chain recombines TRBV7-6 with TRBJ2-1; D perhaps matches TRBD2 (5 bases). Trimming took 4 bases from V and 4 from J, leaving 11 bases between them. Germline values: CDR1 SGHVS, CDR2 FNYEAQ. The CDR3 consists of 14 residues. Written as DNA, the CDR3 is TGTGCCAGCAGCTCCCCCGGACTTTACAATGAGCAGTTCTTC. Its translation: CASSSPGLYNEQFF.

CDR3 in amino acids: CASSLGQRSYEQYF. CDR3 nucleotide sequence: TGTGCCAGCAGCTTAGGACAGCGCTCCTACGAGCAGTACTTC. The J gene is TRBJ2-7, the V gene TRBV7-6, with D possibly matching TRBD1 (5 bases). Trimming left V 1 base short and J 0 bases short, with 7 bases between. CDR3 length: 14 amino acids. Germline V CDR1 and CDR2: SGHVS, FNYEAQ.